One sample yielded the 21 T cell receptor beta chains listed below, sequenced in a study of CD8+CD57+ T cells in acquired aplastic anemia. Those patients picked for sequencing had displayed CD8+CD57+ cell expansion on flow cytometry. TCR beta VDJ combinations and CDR3 sequences were profiled from genomic DNA. TCRdb re-called the reads through MiXCR, storing one row per CDR3 protein. Among fewer than 85,000 distinct CDR3 sequences listed, under 80% were seen once. Sequencing input: sorted CD4+, CD8+, or CD8+CD57+ T cells (not recorded which) from PBMCs. These receptor sequences come from a human donor with aplastic anemia.

This chain uses TRBV7-9 with TRBJ2-2, with unresolved D. Trimming removed 1 base at V and 1 base at J, with 4 bases between. The germline V gene has CDR1 SEHNR and CDR2 FQNEAQ (reference sequence). The CDR3 extends over 14 amino acids. DNA for the CDR3: TGTGCCAGCAGCTTAGTGGTGAACACCGGGGAGCTGTTTTTT. It translates to CASSLVVNTGELFF.

The rearrangement joins TRBV19 to TRBJ2-3; no clear D gene. V gave up 8 bases and J gave up 1 base, with 7 bases separating them. The germline V gene has CDR1 LNHDA and CDR2 SQIVND (reference sequence). CDR3 length equals 12 residues. Written as DNA, the CDR3 is TGTGCCAGTCGGACGGGCACAGATACGCAGTATTTT. Amino acids: CASRTGTDTQYF.

The chain combines TRBV20-1 with TRBJ1-6, with D hard to call. V lost 3 bases and J lost 6, with 6 bases in between. Germline CDR1 reads DFQATT; CDR2 reads SNEGSKA (reference sequence). This CDR3 is 12 amino acids long. The CDR3 bases are TGCAGTGCTAGGATGGGTAATTCACCCCTCCACTTT. Amino acid sequence: CSARMGNSPLHF.

The V call is TRBV24-1, the J call TRBJ2-1, with 13 bases lining up with TRBD2. CDR3 size: 16 residues. Trimming removed 5 bases from V and 5 bases from J; junction bases left unmatched: 5. Germline V gene lookup returns CDR1 KGHDR and CDR2 SFDVKD. The CDR3 sequence: CATSATSGRANNEQFF. The DNA for the CDR3 is TGTGCCACCAGTGCCACTAGCGGGAGGGCCAACAATGAGCAGTTCTTC.

The chain uses TRBV9 and TRBJ2-7; D is perhaps TRBD2 (6 bases). The ends were cut back, 1 base at V and 1 base at J, with 9 bases in the middle. Germline CDR1 reads SGDLS; CDR2 reads YYNGEE. CDR3 length: 14 residues. The DNA for the CDR3 is TGTGCCAGCAGCGTATCCGGGACTTCCTACGAGCAGTACTTC. It is translated as CASSVSGTSYEQYF.

This clonotype appeared a single time. The rearrangement joins TRBV10-1 to TRBJ2-2, with 7 bases lining up with TRBD2. Germline values: CDR1 WNHNN, CDR2 SYGVQD (reference sequence). The CDR3 consists of 14 residues. V dropped 8 bases and J dropped 10; count of bases not matched to a gene: 13. Here the CDR3 DNA reads TGCGCCAGCTCGCGCGGGAGCCCTCGCCTGGAGCTGTTTTTT. Amino acid sequence: CASSRGSPRLELFF.

This rearrangement joins TRBV15 to TRBJ2-5; the D gene is possibly TRBD2 (6 bases). V was trimmed by 0 bases and J by 2 bases, leaving 10 bases between them. Germline CDR1 and CDR2: LNHNV and YYDKDF (reference sequence). The CDR3 contains 15 residues. For the CDR3, the DNA is TGTGCCACCAGCAGAGACGGGACTTTACAAGAGACCCAGTACTTC. The encoded protein is CATSRDGTLQETQYF.

V is TRBV25-1 and J is TRBJ2-5; 10 bases map to TRBD2. The CDR3 has 16 amino acids. V was clipped by 4 bases and J by 4 bases; unmatched bases: 9. Per germline, CDR1 MGHDK and CDR2 SYGVNS. In DNA, the CDR3 is TGTGCCAGCAGTGCCCCCGGACTAGCGGTTGGAGAGACCCAGTACTTC. This sequence encodes CASSAPGLAVGETQYF.

The rearrangement uses TRBV19 and TRBJ2-3; a possible D gene is TRBD2 (5 bases). The CDR3 loop spans 15 amino acids. Trimming left V 4 bases short and J 5 bases short, with 16 bases between. Germline lookup yields CDR1 LNHDA and CDR2 SQIVND (reference sequence). The CDR3 DNA reads TGTGCCAGTAGTACCCCACTTTGGACTCTAGATACGCAGTATTTT. Protein: CASSTPLWTLDTQYF.

Regarding this clonotype: The junction departs from the called germline gene at one end, perhaps through a read error. The rearrangement uses TRBV20-1 and TRBJ2-7; D gene unclear. CDR1 DFQATT and CDR2 SNEGSKA come from the germline V gene (reference sequence). The CDR3 spans 13 residues. CDR3 sequence reads: CSAWSSKAYEQHF. As DNA, the CDR3 is TGCAGTGCTTGGTCCTCAAAGGCCTACGAGCAGCACTTC.

This clonotype was observed once. This chain joins TRBV11-1 and TRBJ2-7; TRBD2 aligns across 10 bases. The V segment lost 8 bases and the J segment 0 bases; nucleotides outside the gene matches: 4. Germline V CDR1 and CDR2: SGHAT, FQDESV (reference sequence). This CDR3 region has 14 residues. The CDR3 DNA follows: TGTGCCAGCCGGCTAGCGGGGGACTCCTACGAGCAGTACTTC. Amino acids: CASRLAGDSYEQYF.

This chain links TRBV7-9 with TRBJ2-7; D is possibly TRBD2 (5 bases). The V gene's germline CDR1 is SEHNR and CDR2 FQNEAQ (reference sequence). This CDR3 has 13 amino acids. Trimming cost V 3 bases and J 6 bases, with 12 bases left between them. The CDR3 DNA follows: TGTGCCAGCAGCTTTGCGGGTTCTTTCGAGCAGTACTTC. Encoded protein: CASSFAGSFEQYF.

This clonotype was counted once. The chain recombines TRBV2 with TRBJ2-1, with 12 nucleotides matching TRBD1. V lost 5 bases and J lost 7; bases outside the gene matches: 6. This CDR3 is 15 amino acids long. In germline, CDR1 is SNHLY, CDR2 FYNNEI. DNA of the CDR3: TGTGCCAGCAGTCCGGGACAGGGGGCTTTTAATGAGCAGTTCTTC. Protein: CASSPGQGAFNEQFF. The complete variable domain, with remaining parts taken from reference TRBV2 and TRBJ2-1, reads EPEVTQTPSHQVTQMGQEVILRCVPISNHLYFYWYRQILGQKVEFLVSFYNNEISEKSEIFDDQFSVERPDGSNFTLKIRSTKLEDSAMYFCASSPGQGAFNEQFFGPGTRLTVL.

In regard to this clonotype: A junction boundary mismatches the germline segment, possibly from a read error. The gene calls are TRBV20-1 and TRBJ1-1; no definite D call. CDR3 length equals 11 residues. CDR1 is DFQATT, CDR2 SNEGSKA, per germline (reference sequence). The CDR3 sequence: CSAKENTEAFF. In nucleotides, the CDR3 is TGCAGCGCTAAAGAGAACACTGAAGCTTTCTTT.

The chain couples TRBV19 to TRBJ1-3; weak D call: TRBD1 (6 bases). Germline loops: CDR1 LNHDA, CDR2 SQIVND (reference sequence). The CDR3 covers 15 residues. V was cut by 5 bases and J by 1 base, with 12 bases left in between. CDR3 amino acids: CASSPRTDSGNTIYF. CDR3 DNA: TGTGCCAGTAGTCCGAGGACAGATTCTGGAAACACCATATATTTT. Variable domain in full (rest from reference TRBV19 and TRBJ1-3): DGGITQSPKYLFRKEGQNVTLSCEQNLNHDAMYWYRQDPGQGLRLIYYSQIVNDFQKGDIAEGYSVSREKKESFPLTVTSAQKNPTAFYLCASSPRTDSGNTIYFGEGSWLTVV.

The chain has TRBV7-3 and TRBJ1-2, with 12 bases matching TRBD1. From germline, CDR1 is SGHTA and CDR2 FQGTGA. Germline trimming cut 6 bases from V and 6 bases from J; bases unmatched to any gene: 2. This CDR3 is built from 13 residues. The CDR3 DNA sequence: TGTGCCAGCAGGGGACAGGGGGCAGATGGCTACACCTTC. Encoded protein: CASRGQGADGYTF.

The chain couples TRBV10-3 to TRBJ2-5, with 7 bases lining up with TRBD2. The germline gives CDR1 ENHRY, CDR2 SYGVKD. The ends lost 6 bases at V and 2 bases at J; junction bases unmatched: 3. This CDR3 spans 13 amino acids. The CDR3 spells CAISRLAQETQYF. Written as DNA, the CDR3 is TGTGCCATCAGCCGACTAGCTCAAGAGACCCAGTACTTC.

This clonotype was seen ten or more times. The V and J genes are TRBV5-5 and TRBJ2-7, with unresolved D. Germline CDR1 SGHKS, CDR2 YYEKEE (reference sequence). The germline V and J ends were trimmed by 0 bases and 6 bases, with 10 bases remaining between them. This CDR3 spans 13 amino acids. DNA for the CDR3: TGTGCCAGCAGCTTGGCCGCGCCCCTCGAGCAGTACTTC. It encodes CASSLAAPLEQYF.

The sample holds a few counts of this clonotype. The chain uses TRBV19 and TRBJ2-3, with 7 positions matching TRBD2. Trimming removed 3 bases from V and 5 bases from J; junction bases left unmatched: 8. The CDR3 runs 15 residues. Germline CDR1 reads LNHDA; CDR2 reads SQIVND (reference sequence). For the CDR3, the DNA is TGTGCCAGTAGTATCGGAGGGAGGGTGGGAGATACGCAGTATTTT. Translation: CASSIGGRVGDTQYF.

J is TRBJ1-5 and V is TRBV15; weak D call: TRBD1 (5 bases). V shed 5 bases and J shed 6 bases, with 17 bases lying between them. The CDR3 is 15 residues long. The germline CDR1 and CDR2 sequences are LNHNV and YYDKDF (reference sequence). CDR3 DNA: TGTGCCACCAGCGCGATAGGAGGGGTGGGTCAGCCCCAGCATTTT. It specifies CATSAIGGVGQPQHF. The full variable domain, its missing parts supplied by reference TRBV15 and TRBJ1-5, is DAMVIQNPRYQVTQFGKPVTLSCSQTLNHNVMYWYQQKSSQAPKLLFHYYDKDFNNEADTPDNFQSRRPNTSFCFLDIRSPGLGDTAMYLCATSAIGGVGQPQHFGDGTRLSIL.

A single count supports this clonotype. V usage is TRBV19 and J usage is TRBJ2-1, with 12 bases aligning to TRBD2. Trimming at V came to 9 bases and at J to 5 bases, leaving 8 bases not matched to a gene. The CDR3 spans 15 residues. Germline values: CDR1 LNHDA, CDR2 SQIVND (reference sequence). In nucleotides, the CDR3 is TGTGCCAGCAGCCCCAGACTAGCGGGAGACAATGAGCAGTTCTTC. Translating gives CASSPRLAGDNEQFF.